Following are 21 T cell receptor beta chains from one sample sequenced in a study of T-cell reconstitution after alpha-beta-depleted transplantation in children. Unique molecular identifiers were built into the TCRbeta library. Each CDR3 protein gets one entry after TCRdb re-called the PCR reads with MiXCR. The sample contains 200,000 to 250,000 distinct CDR3 sequences, about a tenth of which appear only once. This specimen was PBMCs from the stem cell graft donor, taken from the stem cell graft. These receptors originate from a human donor who donated a stem cell graft to a child with acute lymphoblastic leukemia.

At least ten counts were recorded for this clonotype. CDR3 nucleotide sequence: TGTGCCAGCAGTTCCCGACAGGGGGGTAGCAATCAGCCCCAGCATTTT. Protein: CASSSRQGGSNQPQHF. The V gene is TRBV12-3 or TRBV12-4, the J gene TRBJ1-5; TRBD1 matches 9 bases. J lost 0 bases, V lost 4 bases, and 4 bases had no gene match. The length of the CDR3 is 16 residues.

The sample holds a few counts of this clonotype. The rearrangement links TRBV11-2 to TRBJ2-5; 7 bases align to TRBD2. CDR3 length: 13 residues. The ends lost 5 bases at V and 9 bases at J; junction bases unmatched: 9. Germline V lookup: CDR1 SGHAT, CDR2 FQNNGV. CDR3 in amino acids: CASSPPAGESQYF. CDR3 sequence (DNA): TGTGCCAGCAGCCCGCCTGCGGGGGAGTCCCAGTACTTC.

In its sample, this clonotype was seen many times. The CDR3 nucleotides are TGCGCCAGCAGCACGGGACCTGGGGACACCGGGGAGCTGTTTTTT. Protein sequence: CASSTGPGDTGELFF. The rearrangement uses TRBV5-1 and TRBJ2-2; D might be TRBD1 or TRBD2, each matching 5 bases. Germline V gene sequence: CDR1 SGHRS, CDR2 YFSETQ. This CDR3 has 15 amino acids. V lost 4 bases and J lost 3, with 13 bases in between.

Ten or more counts support this clonotype. The junction departs from the called germline gene at one end, perhaps through a read error. Here the CDR3 DNA reads TGTGCCAGCAGTTTAGTAGGGCACGAGGAGTACTTC. It codes for CASSLVGHEEYF. The chain has TRBV12-3 or TRBV12-4 and TRBJ2-7; D remains ambiguous. The CDR3 runs 12 residues.

The V and J genes are TRBV29-1 and TRBJ2-2, with 7 bases aligning to TRBD1. The V and J ends lost 7 bases and 1 base, in that order; junction bases with no gene match: 3. The germline CDR1 and CDR2 sequences are SQVTM and ANQGSEA. The CDR3 is made up of 13 amino acids. CDR3 DNA: TGCAGCGGGGACAGCGAGAACACCGGGGAGCTGTTTTTT. Amino acid sequence: CSGDSENTGELFF.

There are many counts of this clonotype. The chain is built from TRBV12-3 or TRBV12-4 and TRBJ2-7; 8 bases fit TRBD2. J lost 3 bases, V lost 3 bases, and 4 bases had no gene match. The CDR3 length is 14 residues. CDR3 loop: CASSFLAGLYEQYF. The CDR3 DNA follows: TGTGCCAGCAGTTTCTTAGCGGGGCTCTACGAGCAGTACTTC.

This clonotype was recorded many times. The chain carries TRBV10-1 and TRBJ2-5, with D unresolved. There are 13 residues in the CDR3. The germline V and J ends were trimmed by 3 bases and 1 base, with 6 bases remaining between them. Germline assignment: CDR1 WNHNN and CDR2 SYGVQD (reference sequence). The CDR3 nucleotides are TGCGCCAGCAGTGACAGGCCCCAAGAGACCCAGTACTTC. Its translation: CASSDRPQETQYF.

The chain links TRBV18 to TRBJ2-1; 10 nucleotides agree with TRBD2. With V trimmed by 4 bases and J by 5 bases, 11 bases remained unmatched. The CDR3 is 17 amino acids. CDR1 KGHSH and CDR2 LQKENI come from the germline V gene. The chain's CDR3 is CASSLGTSGGANNEQFF. In DNA, the CDR3 is TGTGCCAGCTCACTTGGGACCAGCGGGGGGGCGAACAATGAGCAGTTCTTC.

The V gene is TRBV9, the J gene TRBJ2-2; 10 bases fit TRBD2. Germline V CDR1 and CDR2: SGDLS, YYNGEE. The V and J ends lost 4 bases and 5 bases, in that order; junction bases with no gene match: 11. This CDR3 region has 17 residues. CDR3 in amino acids: CASSHRASGGRTGELFF. The CDR3 DNA sequence: TGTGCCAGCAGCCACAGGGCTAGCGGGGGACGGACCGGGGAGCTGTTTTTT.

V is TRBV6-4 and J is TRBJ1-2; D remains unclear. Trimming took 0 bases from V and 4 from J, leaving 9 bases between them. The CDR3 runs 14 residues. Germline assignment: CDR1 MRHNA and CDR2 SNTAGT. CDR3 DNA: TGTGCCAGCAGTGACTCTGTCCTGGGCTATGGCTACACCTTC. Translating gives CASSDSVLGYGYTF.

This clonotype was seen a few times. The rearrangement uses TRBV7-9 and TRBJ2-7; the match to TRBD2 covers 7 bases. Looked up from germline, CDR1 is SEHNR and CDR2 is FQNEAQ (reference sequence). There are 16 residues in the CDR3. Losses at the gene ends were 5 bases for V and 2 bases for J; bases not matched to a gene: 12. This CDR3 reads CASSTPGLADTYEQYF. The CDR3 DNA reads TGTGCCAGCAGCACCCCGGGGCTAGCGGATACCTACGAGCAGTACTTC. Drawing the rest from reference TRBV7-9 and TRBJ2-7, the complete variable domain is DTGVSQNPRHKITKRGQNVTFRCDPISEHNRLYWYRQTLGQGPEFLTYFQNEAQLEKSRLLSDRFSAERPKGSFSTLEIQRTEQGDSAMYLCASSTPGLADTYEQYFGPGTRLTVT.

This clonotype came up a few times. This sequence joins TRBV6-4 and TRBJ2-1; possibly TRBD2 for D (5 bases). The CDR3 spans 16 residues. Trimming took 6 bases from V and 4 from J, leaving 19 bases between them. Germline loops: CDR1 MRHNA, CDR2 SNTAGT. CDR3 bases: TGTGCCAGCAGACGGGCCCGCTCTGGCGGGTACAATGAGCAGTTCTTC. The encoded protein is CASRRARSGGYNEQFF.

Ten or more counts support this clonotype. The chain couples TRBV4-1 to TRBJ2-1; D gene ambiguous. The CDR3 is 14 amino acids. V was trimmed by 4 bases and J by 6 bases, leaving 13 bases between them. The germline CDR1 and CDR2 sequences are MGHRA and YSYEKL. In DNA form, the CDR3 reads TGCGCCAGCAGCCTCGGGCTTTGGGGCAATGAGCAGTTCTTC. This gives the protein CASSLGLWGNEQFF.

This clonotype was picked up a small number of times. This chain joins TRBV29-1 and TRBJ2-2; D gene uncertain. CDR1 is SQVTM, CDR2 ANQGSEA, per germline. The CDR3 runs 13 residues. Between the trimmed V and J ends, which lost 5 bases and 0 bases, there was a span of 7 bases. The CDR3 loop is CSVPDTNTGELFF. For the CDR3, the DNA is TGCAGCGTTCCCGACACGAACACCGGGGAGCTGTTTTTT.

This clonotype was counted ten times or more. In DNA, the CDR3 is TGCGCCAGCAGCCCTTTGAACCAAGAGACCCAGTACTTC. This sequence encodes CASSPLNQETQYF. The chain couples TRBV5-1 to TRBJ2-5; D not resolved. The CDR3 totals 13 residues. V gave up 4 bases and J gave up 0 bases, with 7 bases separating them. The germline V gene encodes CDR1 SGHRS and CDR2 YFSETQ.

In this sample, this clonotype turned up many times. The CDR3 region has the DNA TGTGCCAGCAGCCGGAGACAGGGTTCGTACAATGAGCAGTTCTTC. Residues: CASSRRQGSYNEQFF. The chain couples TRBV7-2 to TRBJ2-1; 7 positions match TRBD1. This CDR3 has 15 amino acids. Looked up from germline, CDR1 is SGHTA and CDR2 is FQGNSA. V shed 5 bases, J shed 4 bases, and the junction held 8 bases outside the gene matches.

V gene TRBV7-8 combines with J gene TRBJ2-7; TRBD2 aligns across 8 bases. Germline CDR1 is SGHVS and CDR2 is FQNEAQ. V was clipped by 1 base and J by 3 bases; unmatched bases: 8. CDR3 size: 16 residues. The CDR3 protein is CASSLVGSGANYEQYF. For the CDR3, the DNA is TGTGCCAGCAGCTTAGTGGGTAGCGGGGCTAACTACGAGCAGTACTTC.

This clonotype has at least ten counts. J is TRBJ1-2 and V is TRBV25-1; no firm D call. Germline assignment: CDR1 MGHDK and CDR2 SYGVNS. V was pared by 3 bases and J by 4 bases, with 6 bases between. This CDR3 has 12 amino acids. The CDR3 protein is CASSDLVYGYTF. The CDR3 DNA is TGTGCCAGCAGTGACCTAGTCTATGGCTACACCTTC.

This clonotype came up a few times. The gene calls are TRBV5-1 and TRBJ2-4, with D perhaps matching TRBD1 (5 bases). The CDR3 has 15 amino acids. Trimming took 3 bases from V and 5 from J, leaving 15 bases between them. Germline V gene data show CDR1 as SGHRS and CDR2 as YFSETQ. The CDR3 loop reads CASSSTDRSENIQYF. CDR3 nucleotide sequence: TGCGCCAGCAGCTCGACTGACAGAAGCGAAAACATTCAGTACTTC.

At least ten counts were recorded for this clonotype. The rearrangement joins TRBV4-3 to TRBJ2-7, with D unresolved. V was pared by 0 bases and J by 0 bases, with 12 bases between. In germline, CDR1 is LGHNA, CDR2 YSLEER. The CDR3 runs 16 residues. The CDR3 protein is CASSQDVGSPSYEQYF. The CDR3 DNA sequence: TGCGCCAGCAGCCAAGATGTCGGCAGCCCCTCCTACGAGCAGTACTTC.

Many counts were recorded for this clonotype. The J gene is TRBJ2-3, the V gene TRBV11-1; D remains ambiguous. Deletions cut 2 bases from V and 2 bases from J, with 8 bases between. Per germline, CDR1 SGHAT and CDR2 FQDESV (reference sequence). This CDR3 spans 14 amino acids. CDR3 coding DNA: TGTGCCAGCAGCTTAACGTCCAACACAGATACGCAGTATTTT. Protein: CASSLTSNTDTQYF.